Given below is one T cell receptor beta chain in context. The antigen is not known. With a much larger clone just one base away, this may be a read error. This sample is part of a study of CD8+CD57+ T cells in acquired aplastic anemia. The overall study: The study obtained an average of roughly 3 ug of DNA from sorted CD4+ and CD8+ cells. Study results and limitations: Sharing between patients and controls was observed for twenty-nine CD8+ CDR3 sequences. In CD8+ cells, Simpson's diversity showed no significant difference between patients and controls.

CDR3 length equals 14 residues. CDR1 and CDR2 from the germline V gene are SNHLY and FYNNEI. Flow cytometry had shown expanded CD8+CD57+ cells in the patients chosen for sequencing. Acquired aplastic anemia of severe grade affected all patients. Profiling that covered TCR beta VDJ and CDR3 relied on genomic DNA as its template. TCRdb ran MiXCR on the reads and lists one entry per CDR3 protein. This sample has around 430,000 distinct CDR3 sequences; around 33% occur once, and the top ten carry 0.75% to 0.95%. This sequence was found in a human donor with aplastic anemia. Input material: sorted CD4+, CD8+, or CD8+CD57+ T cells (not recorded which) from PBMCs. The chain links TRBV2 to TRBJ1-1, with D possibly TRBD1 on 6 matching bases. This CDR3 is CASRETGIGTGAFF. The DNA of the CDR3 is TGTGCCAGCCGCGAAACAGGGATCGGCACTGGAGCTTTCTTT.